This entry concerns a single TCR beta chain. Its antigen is as yet unknown. The junction departs from germline at one end; a sequencing error may be responsible. Collection of blood occurred at baseline, at cycle 4 day 1, and at cycle 7 day 1. Germline values: CDR1 LGHNA, CDR2 YSLEER. The CDR3 spans 15 residues. This entry is derived from a study of OX40 agonist ivuxolimab in advanced cancers. General study points: The CD4+ and CD8+ T cells in the blood had expanded clonally by week 6 at 0.1 to 3.0 mg/kg.

Sequencing used immunoSEQ multiplex PCR; TCRdb keeps in-frame clones, though not all of them. Of about 36,000 clones listed, approximately 90% are singletons. The starting material was CD4+ or CD8+ T cells sorted from blood, obtained in a trial of the OX40 agonist ivuxolimab. The clonotype comes from an adult with an advanced solid tumor such as melanoma, head and neck, liver or kidney cancer. The rearrangement joins TRBV4-3 to TRBJ2-1, with a tentative D call TRBD1 (5 bases). CDR3 region: CASSKDSDLYNEQFF. The DNA of the CDR3 is TGCGCCAGCAGCAAAGACAGCGACTTGTACAATGAGCAGTTCTTC.